This T cell receptor beta chain stems from a study of post-analysis software for immune sequencing data (dated by TCRdb to about 2015). Regarding the complete study: Disease courses on record covered relapsing-remitting, secondary progressive and progressive-relapsing multiple sclerosis, though some patients had no subtype annotation. The patient repertoires were compared against roughly 12 previously published healthy control repertoires obtained from donors aged about 6 to 27 years. A subset of samples was prepared in parallel using single-end sample barcoding, then pooled and co-amplified after Illumina adapter ligation.

Receptor libraries were prepared by PCR. Instrument used: Illumina HiSeq 2500. Unique molecular identifiers were incorporated into TCR beta cDNA libraries to reduce PCR and sequencing biases. About 500,000 cDNA molecules were obtained for every 1 to 10 million input T cells, so each molecule roughly corresponded to one T cell. The patient libraries were prepared and sequenced using the same protocol as the earlier healthy control dataset. Within a given batch, samples were prepared together, multiplexed and sequenced on the same HiSeq lane. The original pipeline was this. Raw barcoded reads were processed with MIGEC, and single-read molecular identifier groups were discarded before consensus assembly and CDR3 extraction. VDJtools was used for post-analysis of the clonotype tables, with diversity normalized by down-sampling every dataset to the smallest sample size. Repertoire overlap clustering matched CDR3 amino acid but not nucleotide sequences to correct batch-related cross-sample contamination. Using fastp trimming at Q25 and MiXCR clonotype assembly, TCRdb reanalyzed the public sequencing data and kept in-frame beta chains. Every entry covers one CDR3 protein and lists the most common genes and DNA from its rows. What appears here as the V and J calls and clone size reflects TCRdb's work, not the paper's. The sample yields approximately 150,000 distinct CDR3 sequences; roughly 31% were counted once. The ten largest clones capture over 1.2% of the sample.

TCR beta repertoires were profiled from peripheral blood of roughly 13 young patients with multiple sclerosis to demonstrate the VDJtools post-analysis software. The patients with multiple sclerosis were children and adolescents between roughly 6 and 17 years of age. There are a few counts of this clonotype. Its antigen target is currently unknown. Per-base qualities were not stored, and no clone one base away is much larger. The CDR3 has 16 amino acids, counting the end cysteine and phenylalanine. Only the CDR3 portion is preserved as DNA: 48 bases, with reading frame beginning at the first base. V was cut back by 0 bases and J by 3 bases, leaving a gap of 15 bases between them. CDR1 is given as SGHDT and CDR2 as YYEEEE, both from the germline V gene. The research as a whole found: Strong co-clustering of samples prepared in the same batch was shown by direct clustering with F measure, prompting a batch-effect correction. The multiple sclerosis patient group was slightly younger than the control group. Multiple sclerosis patients had significantly lower normalized Chao1 diversity than controls, a result that suggests substantial peripheral T-cell clonal expansion. Significantly higher frequencies in patients than in controls were found for roughly five TRBV segments, including TRBV5-6, TRBV5-1 and TRBV20-1.

Recombination connected TRBV5-6 to TRBJ1-2; the D gene is perhaps TRBD1, on 5 matching bases. Source material: blood. The receptor was derived from a girl under 18 with multiple sclerosis. The nucleotide sequence is given as TGTGCCAGCAGCTTGGTGCGGGGCAGGGAAGACTATGGCTACACCTTC. It is translated as CASSLVRGREDYGYTF.